This TCR beta chain originates from a study of shared clonotypes between healthy human individuals. V lost 1 base and J lost 2, with 12 bases in between. From germline, CDR1 is SGHNT and CDR2 YENEEA. The length of the CDR3 is 15 residues. Samples underwent the assay at deep level. Produced via immunoSEQ multiplex PCR; TCRdb's table is partial and in-frame only. The data hold millions of clones, with over 85% observed a single time. The source of this sequence is a man between 18 and 29 years old in good health. Source material: naive CD4+ T cells sorted from blood. Subset reported: CD45RA+ positively selected. The chain couples TRBV11-3 to TRBJ2-7; D is perhaps TRBD2 (6 bases). DNA for the CDR3: TGTGCCAGCAGCTTAGCTGCTAGCGCGGCCTACGAGCAGTACTTC. This encodes CASSLAASAAYEQYF.